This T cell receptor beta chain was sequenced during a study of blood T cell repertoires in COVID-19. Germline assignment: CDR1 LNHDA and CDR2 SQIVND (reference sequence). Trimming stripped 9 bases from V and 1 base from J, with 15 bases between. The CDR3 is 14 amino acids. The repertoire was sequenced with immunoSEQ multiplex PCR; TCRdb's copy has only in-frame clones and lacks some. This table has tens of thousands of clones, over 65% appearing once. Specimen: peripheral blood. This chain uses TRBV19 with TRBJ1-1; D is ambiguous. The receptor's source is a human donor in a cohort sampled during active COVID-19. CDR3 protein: CASEKSGKNTEAFF. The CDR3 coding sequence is TGTGCCAGCGAGAAATCGGGGAAGAACACTGAAGCTTTCTTT.